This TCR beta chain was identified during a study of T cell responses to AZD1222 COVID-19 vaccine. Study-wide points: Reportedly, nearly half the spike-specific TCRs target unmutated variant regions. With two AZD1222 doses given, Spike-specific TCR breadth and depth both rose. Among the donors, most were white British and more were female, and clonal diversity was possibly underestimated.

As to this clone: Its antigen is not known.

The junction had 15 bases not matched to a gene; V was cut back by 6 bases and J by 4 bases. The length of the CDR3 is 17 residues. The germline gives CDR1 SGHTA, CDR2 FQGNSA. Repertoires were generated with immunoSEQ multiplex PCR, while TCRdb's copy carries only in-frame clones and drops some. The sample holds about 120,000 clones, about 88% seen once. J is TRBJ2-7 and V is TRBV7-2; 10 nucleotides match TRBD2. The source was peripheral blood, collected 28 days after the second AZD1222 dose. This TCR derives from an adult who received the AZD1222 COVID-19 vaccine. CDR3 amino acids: CASRLVPSGGLTYEQYF. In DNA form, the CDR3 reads TGTGCCAGCAGACTAGTACCTAGCGGGGGACTCACGTACGAGCAGTACTTC.